The 22 T cell receptor beta chains below were found in one sample sequenced in a study of T-cell memory formation after mild COVID-19. TCRdb re-called the 5' RACE reads through MiXCR, storing one row per CDR3 protein. This table has about 350,000 distinct CDR3 sequences, more than 20% appearing once. Sequencing was done on a sample of PBMCs or a T cell subset sorted from them (not recorded which). Every receptor here comes from a man younger than 35 who had mild COVID-19 (a few samples of this study predate the infection). Cell type and time point are not known.

The chain has TRBV3-1 and TRBJ2-3; 7 bases line up with TRBD1. The CDR3 length is 14 residues. CDR1 and CDR2 from the germline V gene are LGHDT and YNNKEL (reference sequence). V lost 3 bases and J lost 4; bases outside the gene matches: 4. The CDR3 is CASSQNTGADTQYF. CDR3 DNA: TGTGCCAGCAGCCAGAACACAGGGGCAGATACGCAGTATTTT.

The chain uses TRBV6-6 and TRBJ1-2; D gene ambiguous. CDR3 length: 15 residues. Germline loops: CDR1 MNHNY, CDR2 SVGAGI (reference sequence). With 0 bases removed from V and 7 bases from J, the gap between germline ends came to 15 bases. The CDR3 coding sequence is TGTGCCAGCAGTTACTCGGCGGGCCTGGGTTCTGGCTACACCTTC. This codes for CASSYSAGLGSGYTF.

V usage is TRBV4-1 and J usage is TRBJ2-3; possible D gene TRBD2, 7 bases. Germline V CDR1 and CDR2: MGHRA, YSYEKL. The CDR3 contains 16 residues. Trimming took off 4 bases at V and 8 bases at J, with 22 bases between the two ends. The CDR3 DNA follows: TGCGCCAGCAGCCGCGTTGTGGGCGGGGGCGCAGCTACGCAGTATTTT. As protein: CASSRVVGGGAATQYF.

The chain has TRBV6-5 and TRBJ1-3, with no clear D. Germline values: CDR1 MNHEY, CDR2 SVGAGI. The CDR3 has 14 residues. V was pared by 1 base and J by 2 bases, with 6 bases between. CDR3 region: CASSYFSTGNTIYF. The CDR3 bases are TGTGCCAGCAGTTACTTCAGTACTGGAAACACCATATATTTT.

The chain uses TRBV5-1 and TRBJ1-6; D is unresolved. CDR1 is SGHRS and CDR2 is YFSETQ in the germline V gene. There are 13 residues in the CDR3. V shed 3 bases and J shed 13 bases, with 14 bases lying between them. The CDR3 protein is CASSWSGLLPLHF. In nucleotides, the CDR3 is TGCGCCAGCAGCTGGAGTGGGCTGTTGCCCCTCCACTTT.

The rearrangement links TRBV4-3 to TRBJ1-1; D remains unclear. The V end was cut by 3 bases, the J end by 4 bases, with 15 bases between. From germline, CDR1 is LGHNA and CDR2 YSLEER. There are 15 residues in the CDR3. The CDR3 protein is CASSHAALRSTEAFF. CDR3 DNA: TGCGCCAGCAGCCACGCTGCTCTCAGGAGCACTGAAGCTTTCTTT.

There are a few counts of this clonotype. The gene calls are TRBV3-1 and TRBJ2-7; either TRBD1 or TRBD2 may fit D (5 bases each). There are 14 residues in the CDR3. Germline V lookup: CDR1 LGHDT, CDR2 YNNKEL (reference sequence). V lost 6 bases and J 2 bases, leaving 14 bases between the germline ends. The CDR3: CASRRGEGTYEQYF. CDR3 coding DNA: TGTGCCAGCAGACGAGGGGAAGGGACCTACGAGCAGTACTTC.

This clonotype was detected many times. V usage is TRBV5-1 and J usage is TRBJ1-1, with TRBD1 matching 7 bases. The CDR3 consists of 15 residues. Germline V gene data show CDR1 as SGHRS and CDR2 as YFSETQ. V lost 4 bases, J lost 4 bases, and 10 bases stayed unmatched. The CDR3 DNA is TGCGCCAGCAGCAGGGATGAGTCAGGGGGCACTGAAGCTTTCTTT. The encoded protein is CASSRDESGGTEAFF.

For the CDR3, the DNA is TGTGCCAGCAGCTTAGTTCCTGATTCACCCCTCCACTTT. It translates to CASSLVPDSPLHF. The chain joins TRBV7-2 to TRBJ1-6; D is ambiguous. Germline V gene sequence: CDR1 SGHTA, CDR2 FQGNSA. Trimming stripped 1 base from V and 8 bases from J, with 6 bases between. This CDR3 comprises 13 residues.

This rearrangement joins TRBV5-1 to TRBJ1-1; D unresolved. This CDR3 is 15 amino acids long. The ends were cut back, 1 base at V and 2 bases at J, with 12 bases in the middle. CDR1 and CDR2 (germline): SGHRS, YFSETQ. The DNA of the CDR3 is TGCGCCAGCAGCTTGTCGGCCAGCCTCAACACTGAAGCTTTCTTT. Translation: CASSLSASLNTEAFF.

This clonotype was counted only a few times. The chain couples TRBV10-3 to TRBJ1-5; D is unresolved. The V gene lost 5 bases and the J gene lost 7 bases, with 12 bases spanning the gap. The CDR3 covers 13 residues. Germline V gives CDR1 ENHRY, CDR2 SYGVKD. The CDR3 loop reads CAISLAASQPQHF. CDR3 bases: TGTGCCATCAGTCTGGCGGCTTCCCAGCCCCAGCATTTT.

This clonotype appeared a few times. The chain uses TRBV10-2 and TRBJ1-2, with D unresolved. The CDR3 is 14 amino acids. The ends were cut back, 11 bases at V and 8 bases at J, with 24 bases in the middle. Germline V CDR1 and CDR2: WSHSY, SAAADI. This CDR3 is CAGFPGPTERGYTF. The CDR3 DNA reads as TGCGCCGGGTTTCCCGGACCGACGGAGAGGGGCTACACCTTC.

The chain links TRBV20-1 to TRBJ2-6, with D possibly matching TRBD1 (5 bases). The CDR3 has 18 residues. V shed 5 bases and J shed 0 bases, with 20 bases lying between them. Germline CDR1 and CDR2: DFQATT and SNEGSKA (reference sequence). The CDR3 DNA follows: TGCAGTGCTCCCGTGGGGCAGGGCCTCTACTCTGGGGCCAACGTCCTGACTTTC. Translation gives CSAPVGQGLYSGANVLTF.

J is TRBJ1-1 and V is TRBV9; possibly TRBD1 for D (6 bases). V was shortened by 3 bases and J by 10 bases, with 10 bases between the two germline ends. This CDR3 is 11 amino acids long. Germline V lookup: CDR1 SGDLS, CDR2 YYNGEE. DNA of the CDR3: TGTGCCAGCAGCGATGAGGGGGTAGCTTTCTTT. As protein: CASSDEGVAFF.

The table lists this clonotype with a few counts. The J gene is TRBJ1-4, the V gene TRBV6-5, with D possibly TRBD1 on 5 matching bases. This CDR3 has 13 residues. V was pared by 7 bases and J by 6 bases, with 12 bases between. CDR1 and CDR2 (germline): MNHEY, SVGAGI. CDR3 protein: CASTGRVDEKLFF. The CDR3 nucleotides read TGTGCCAGCACCGGCAGGGTTGATGAAAAACTGTTTTTT.

This sequence joins TRBV7-3 and TRBJ1-5; D unresolved. The CDR3 is 15 amino acids. V was trimmed by 3 bases and J by 0 bases, leaving 9 bases between them. Germline V gives CDR1 SGHTA, CDR2 FQGTGA. The CDR3 region is CASSLSSGSNQPQHF. The DNA for the CDR3 is TGTGCCAGCAGCTTGTCGTCCGGTAGCAATCAGCCCCAGCATTTT.

The table lists this clonotype with a few counts. This chain links TRBV9 with TRBJ2-2; 8 positions agree with TRBD2. With V trimmed by 7 bases and J by 7 bases, 15 bases remained unmatched. Germline loops: CDR1 SGDLS, CDR2 YYNGEE. This CDR3 region has 16 residues. The CDR3 DNA reads TGTGCCAGCGGAATTCCGGCGGGGGGTAGAATCGGGGAGCTGTTTTTT. Translated: CASGIPAGGRIGELFF. Full variable domain (outside the CDR3, taken from reference TRBV9 and TRBJ2-2): DSGVTQTPKHLITATGQRVTLRCSPRSGDLSVYWYQQSLDQGLQFLIQYYNGEERAKGNILERFSAQQFPDLHSELNLSSLELGDSALYFCASGIPAGGRIGELFFGEGSRLTVL.

This clonotype was detected a few times. J is TRBJ1-2 and V is TRBV7-9, with D uncertain. Per germline, CDR1 SEHNR and CDR2 FQNEAQ (reference sequence). The CDR3 contains 12 residues. V was shortened by 5 bases and J by 5 bases, with 9 bases between the two germline ends. The CDR3: CASSPEPYGYTF. The CDR3 DNA reads TGTGCCAGCAGCCCGGAGCCTTATGGCTACACCTTC.

A few counts support this clonotype. This rearrangement joins TRBV6-5 to TRBJ2-6; no clear D. V was shortened by 4 bases and J by 3 bases, with 7 bases between the two germline ends. Germline CDR1 is MNHEY and CDR2 is SVGAGI. The CDR3 runs 14 residues. The CDR3 here is CASSLGYGANVLTF. The CDR3 coding sequence is TGTGCCAGCAGTTTGGGGTATGGGGCCAACGTCCTGACTTTC.

The rearrangement joins TRBV9 to TRBJ2-3; no firm D call. The CDR3 has 15 amino acids. Germline assignment: CDR1 SGDLS and CDR2 YYNGEE. V lost 2 bases, J lost 3 bases, and 13 bases lay in between. CDR3 coding DNA: TGTGCCAGCAGCGTTCTGGGCAGTATTACAGATACGCAGTATTTT. This translates into CASSVLGSITDTQYF.

The J gene is TRBJ2-6, the V gene TRBV7-2; D might be TRBD1 or TRBD2, each matching 5 bases. The ends were cut back, 3 bases at V and 0 bases at J, with 12 bases in the middle. The CDR3 length is 17 residues. Germline CDR1 reads SGHTA; CDR2 reads FQGNSA. CDR3: CASSFTGRHSGANVLTF. The CDR3 DNA follows: TGTGCCAGCAGCTTCACGGGACGTCACTCTGGGGCCAACGTCCTGACTTTC.

This chain uses TRBV5-1 with TRBJ2-5; 8 bases map to TRBD1. The CDR3 runs 13 residues. CDR1 and CDR2 (germline): SGHRS, YFSETQ. The ends lost 3 bases at V and 3 bases at J; junction bases unmatched: 1. This CDR3 reads CASSWDRKETQYF. Written as DNA, the CDR3 is TGCGCCAGCAGCTGGGACAGGAAAGAGACCCAGTACTTC.